Listed here is a single TCR beta chain. Per the authors' pipeline: The authors estimated nucleated cell counts from reference gene primer amplification. Here immunoSEQ multiplex PCR was the method, and the copy in TCRdb shows in-frame clones only, minus some. The DNA was the basis for D and trimming; V, J and clone size are from that table. In the table there are 250,000 to 300,000 clones, more than 70% of which are singletons. Seattle-derived patients entered the study during active infection and were followed longitudinally. The data are from a study of blood T cell repertoires in COVID-19. Study details: T cells, B-cell-depleted T cells, or PBMCs supplied cDNA or gDNA.

The germline V gene has CDR1 LNHDA and CDR2 SQIVND (reference sequence). V trimming: 10 bases; J trimming: 5 bases; junction bases outside the gene matches: 12. This CDR3 comprises 14 residues. This receptor was obtained from a woman in her thirties with COVID-19, enrolled during active disease. The chain carries TRBV19 and TRBJ1-1; 8 bases align to TRBD1. The sample was peripheral blood. The CDR3 region has the DNA TGTGCCACCTCCTACGCAGGGGGCGGAACTGAAGCTTTCTTT. Protein sequence: CATSYAGGGTEAFF.